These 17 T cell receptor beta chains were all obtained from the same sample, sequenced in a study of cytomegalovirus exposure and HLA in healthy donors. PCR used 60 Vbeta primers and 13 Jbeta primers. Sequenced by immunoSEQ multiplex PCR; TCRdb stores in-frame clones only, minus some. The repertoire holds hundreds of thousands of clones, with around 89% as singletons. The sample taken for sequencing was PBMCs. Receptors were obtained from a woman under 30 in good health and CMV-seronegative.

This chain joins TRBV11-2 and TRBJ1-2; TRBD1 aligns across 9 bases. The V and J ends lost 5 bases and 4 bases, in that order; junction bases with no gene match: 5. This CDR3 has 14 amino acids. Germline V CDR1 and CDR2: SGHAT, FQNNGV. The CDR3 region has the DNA TGTGCCAGCAGCCCGACGACAGGGGGCTATGGCTACACCTTC. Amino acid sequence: CASSPTTGGYGYTF.

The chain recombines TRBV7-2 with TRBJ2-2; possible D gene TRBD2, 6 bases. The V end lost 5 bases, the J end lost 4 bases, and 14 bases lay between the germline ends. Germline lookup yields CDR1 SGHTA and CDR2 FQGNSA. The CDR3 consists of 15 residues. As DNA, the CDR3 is TGTGCCAGCAGCCAAATTACTAGCCTCACCGGGGAGCTGTTTTTT. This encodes CASSQITSLTGELFF. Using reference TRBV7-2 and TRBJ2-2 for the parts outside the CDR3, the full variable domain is GAGVSQSPSNKVTEKGKDVELRCDPISGHTALYWYRQSLGQGLEFLIYFQGNSAPDKSGLPSDRFSAERTGGSVSTLTIQRTQQEDSAVYLCASSQITSLTGELFFGEGSRLTVL.

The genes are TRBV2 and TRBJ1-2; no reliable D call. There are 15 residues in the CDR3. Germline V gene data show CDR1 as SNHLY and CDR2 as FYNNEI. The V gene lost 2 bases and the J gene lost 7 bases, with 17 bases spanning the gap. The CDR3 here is CASSENKAGFRGYTF. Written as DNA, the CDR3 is TGTGCCAGCAGTGAAAATAAAGCGGGATTTCGTGGCTACACCTTC.

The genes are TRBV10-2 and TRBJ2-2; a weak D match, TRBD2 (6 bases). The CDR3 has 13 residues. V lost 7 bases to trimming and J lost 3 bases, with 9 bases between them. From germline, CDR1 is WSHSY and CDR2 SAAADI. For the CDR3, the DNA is TGCGCCAGCAAATGGGGGGACACCGGGGAGCTGTTTTTT. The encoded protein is CASKWGDTGELFF.

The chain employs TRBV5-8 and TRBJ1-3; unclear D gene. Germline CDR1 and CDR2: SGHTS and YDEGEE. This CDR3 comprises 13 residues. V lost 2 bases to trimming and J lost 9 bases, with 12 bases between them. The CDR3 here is CASSFYPGGTIYF. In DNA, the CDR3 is TGTGCCAGCAGCTTTTACCCTGGCGGCACCATATATTTT. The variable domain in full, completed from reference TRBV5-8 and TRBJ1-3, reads EAGVTQSPTHLIKTRGQQATLRCSPISGHTSVYWYQQALGLGLQFLLWYDEGEERNRGNFPPRFSGRQFPNYSSELNVNALELEDSALYLCASSFYPGGTIYFGEGSWLTVV.

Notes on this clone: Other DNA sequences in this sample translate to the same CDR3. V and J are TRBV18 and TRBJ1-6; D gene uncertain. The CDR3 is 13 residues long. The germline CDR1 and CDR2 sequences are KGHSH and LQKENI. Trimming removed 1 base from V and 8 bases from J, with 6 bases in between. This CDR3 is CASSPRTDSPLHF. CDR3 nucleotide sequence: TGTGCCAGCTCACCACGAACAGATTCACCCCTCCACTTT.

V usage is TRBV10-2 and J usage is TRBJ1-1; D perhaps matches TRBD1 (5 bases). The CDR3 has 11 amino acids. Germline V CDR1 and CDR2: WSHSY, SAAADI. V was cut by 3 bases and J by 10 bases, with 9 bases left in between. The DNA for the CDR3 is TGCGCCAGCAGTGACCGGGGGAGAGCTTTCTTT. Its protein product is CASSDRGRAFF.

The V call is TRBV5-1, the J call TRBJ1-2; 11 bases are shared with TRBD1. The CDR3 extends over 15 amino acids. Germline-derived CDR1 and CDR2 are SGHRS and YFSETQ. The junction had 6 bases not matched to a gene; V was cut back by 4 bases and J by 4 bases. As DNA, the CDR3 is TGCGCCAGCAGCCAAGGGACAGGGGGTACCTATGGCTACACCTTC. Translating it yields CASSQGTGGTYGYTF.

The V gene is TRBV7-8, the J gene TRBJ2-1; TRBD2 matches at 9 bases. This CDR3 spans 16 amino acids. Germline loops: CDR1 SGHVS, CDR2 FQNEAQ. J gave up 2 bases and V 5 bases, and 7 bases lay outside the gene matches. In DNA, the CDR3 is TGTGCCAGCAGCCCAGTTAGGACTAGCGCCTACAATGAGCAGTTCTTC. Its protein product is CASSPVRTSAYNEQFF.

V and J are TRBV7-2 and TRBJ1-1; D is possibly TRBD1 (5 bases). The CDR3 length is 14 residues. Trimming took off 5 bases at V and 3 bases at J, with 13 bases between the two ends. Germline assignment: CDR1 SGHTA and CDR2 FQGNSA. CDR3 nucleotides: TGTGCCAGCAGCCCCTTTTTAGGGGACACTGAAGCTTTCTTT. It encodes CASSPFLGDTEAFF.

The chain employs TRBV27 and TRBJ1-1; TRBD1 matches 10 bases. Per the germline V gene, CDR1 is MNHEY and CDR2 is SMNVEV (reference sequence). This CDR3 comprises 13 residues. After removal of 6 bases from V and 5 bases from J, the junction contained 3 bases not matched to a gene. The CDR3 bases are TGTGCCAGCAGCCGACAGGGGGCAACTGAAGCTTTCTTT. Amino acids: CASSRQGATEAFF.

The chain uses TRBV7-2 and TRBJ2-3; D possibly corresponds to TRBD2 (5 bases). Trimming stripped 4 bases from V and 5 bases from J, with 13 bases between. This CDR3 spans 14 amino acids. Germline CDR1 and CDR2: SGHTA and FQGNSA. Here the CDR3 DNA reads TGTGCCAGCAGCTCACTAGAGAAGAAAGATACGCAGTATTTT. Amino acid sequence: CASSSLEKKDTQYF.

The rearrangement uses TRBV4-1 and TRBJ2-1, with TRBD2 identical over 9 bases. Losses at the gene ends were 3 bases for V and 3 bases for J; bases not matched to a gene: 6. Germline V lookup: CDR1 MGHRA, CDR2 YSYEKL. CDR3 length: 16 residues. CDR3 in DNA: TGCGCCAGCAGCCAGGGGGGACTAGCCCTCTACAATGAGCAGTTCTTC. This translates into CASSQGGLALYNEQFF.

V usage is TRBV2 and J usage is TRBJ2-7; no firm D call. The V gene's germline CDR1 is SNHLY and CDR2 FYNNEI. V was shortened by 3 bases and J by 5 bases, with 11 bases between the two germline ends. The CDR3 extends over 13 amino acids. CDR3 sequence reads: CASSDLLRDEQYF. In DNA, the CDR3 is TGTGCCAGCAGTGATTTGTTACGGGACGAGCAGTACTTC.

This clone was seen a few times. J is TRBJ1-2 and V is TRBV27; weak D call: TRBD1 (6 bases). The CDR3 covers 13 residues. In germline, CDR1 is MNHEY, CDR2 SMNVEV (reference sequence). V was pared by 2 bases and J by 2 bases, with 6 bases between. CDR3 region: CASSLQGNYGYTF. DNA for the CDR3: TGTGCCAGCAGTTTACAGGGGAACTATGGCTACACCTTC.

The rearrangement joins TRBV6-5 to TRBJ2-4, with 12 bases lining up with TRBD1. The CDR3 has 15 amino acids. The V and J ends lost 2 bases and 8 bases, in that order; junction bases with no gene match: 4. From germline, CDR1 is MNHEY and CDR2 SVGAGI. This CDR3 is CASSYGGTGGYIQYF. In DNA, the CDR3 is TGTGCCAGCAGTTACGGTGGGACAGGGGGCTACATTCAGTACTTC.

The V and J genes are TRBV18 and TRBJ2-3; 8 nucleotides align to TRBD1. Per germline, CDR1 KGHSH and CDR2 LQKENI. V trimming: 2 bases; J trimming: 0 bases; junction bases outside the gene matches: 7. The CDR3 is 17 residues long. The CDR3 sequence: CASSPISGTGSTDTQYF. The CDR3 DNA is TGTGCCAGCTCACCAATCTCGGGGACAGGAAGCACAGATACGCAGTATTTT.